Reported below is one T cell receptor beta chain. In the authors' methods: Amplification of reference gene primers provided the estimated nucleated cell counts. Only in-frame clones appear in the TCRdb table, and some are missing; sequencing was by immunoSEQ multiplex PCR. V, J and clone size are taken as reported in that table, and D and trimming were inferred from the DNA itself. The sample yields about 210,000 clones, roughly 84% seen once. V shed 2 bases and J 0 bases; nucleotides not matched to a gene: 6. CDR3 length: 16 residues. CDR1 is LGHDT and CDR2 is YNNKEL in the germline V gene (reference sequence). The source of the sample is a study of blood T cell repertoires in COVID-19.

The TCR comes from a man aged 25-40 years in a cohort exposed to, infected with or recovered from COVID-19 (not recorded which). The chain has TRBV3-1 (or the pseudogene TRBV3-2) and TRBJ2-5; 7 nucleotides line up with TRBD2. Sequenced: PBMCs or T cells enriched from blood (not recorded which). CDR3 DNA: TGTGCCAGCAGCCAAAGGAGCGGGACTAACCAAGAGACCCAGTACTTC. Translated, it gives CASSQRSGTNQETQYF.